These 32 T cell receptor beta chains originate from one sample sequenced in a study of blood T cell repertoires in COVID-19. Clones were read by immunoSEQ multiplex PCR, and TCRdb kept only the in-frame ones, dropping some. This table has about 42,000 clones, around nine tenths appearing once. The specimen was peripheral blood. These receptors all stem from a human donor in a cohort sampled during active COVID-19.

This clone has a single count. The CDR3 sequence: CAISAGPDRGTEAFF. CDR3 sequence (DNA): TGTGCCATCAGTGCGGGACCCGACAGGGGCACTGAAGCTTTCTTT. The V call is TRBV10-3, the J call TRBJ1-1, with TRBD1 matching over 8 bases. The germline V gene encodes CDR1 ENHRY and CDR2 SYGVKD. V lost 4 bases and J lost 4; bases outside the gene matches: 8. The CDR3 sequence is 15 residues long.

This clone was counted a single time. The J gene is TRBJ2-7, the V gene TRBV18; the match to TRBD1 covers 10 bases. Germline CDR1 reads KGHSH; CDR2 reads LQKENI. This CDR3 spans 15 amino acids. V dropped 3 bases and J dropped 3; count of bases not matched to a gene: 5. The CDR3 loop is CASSPRGQGVYEQYF. The CDR3, as DNA: TGTGCCAGCTCACCGAGAGGACAGGGGGTCTACGAGCAGTACTTC.

This chain joins TRBV11-2 and TRBJ2-7; 8 bases align to TRBD2. Germline V CDR1 and CDR2: SGHAT, FQNNGV. With 4 bases clipped from V and 3 bases from J, the junction kept 14 bases outside the gene matches. The CDR3 contains 17 residues. DNA for the CDR3: TGTGCCAGCAGCTCAACCCGGGGGGGGCGAGGGGACTACGAGCAGTACTTC. Its protein product is CASSSTRGGRGDYEQYF.

The chain has TRBV6-2 or TRBV6-3 and TRBJ1-2; D is perhaps TRBD1 (6 bases). This CDR3 is 18 amino acids long. V was clipped by 5 bases and J by 6 bases, with 28 bases between them. Germline V lookup: CDR1 MNHEY, CDR2 SVGEGT. DNA of the CDR3: TGTGCCAGCAGTGATGTAATCGGGACACCGACACGAGCGGATGGCTACACCTTC. It is translated as CASSDVIGTPTRADGYTF.

V is TRBV11-2 and J is TRBJ2-7; 9 nucleotides line up with TRBD1. CDR3 length equals 16 residues. Germline-derived CDR1 and CDR2 are SGHAT and FQNNGV. The J segment lost 6 bases and the V segment lost 6 bases, leaving 15 bases of the junction unmatched. The chain's CDR3 is CASRPIRGQGWGEQYF. CDR3 sequence (DNA): TGTGCCAGCAGACCGATTCGCGGACAGGGGTGGGGCGAGCAGTACTTC.

This clone was found a few times. J is TRBJ1-1 and V is TRBV18; unclear D gene. This CDR3 comprises 12 residues. The V gene lost 10 bases and the J gene lost 4 bases, with 13 bases spanning the gap. Germline V gives CDR1 KGHSH, CDR2 LQKENI. As DNA, the CDR3 is TGTGCCACCTCTCCGGGGAGCACTGAAGCTTTCTTT. Its protein is CATSPGSTEAFF.

The sample holds one count of this clone. The chain uses TRBV7-2 and TRBJ1-2, with D possibly being TRBD1 (5 bases). Looked up from germline, CDR1 is SGHTA and CDR2 is FQGNSA. The CDR3 loop spans 14 amino acids. The ends were cut back, 2 bases at V and 8 bases at J, with 15 bases in the middle. CDR3 protein: CASSLMRQGGGYTF. In nucleotides, the CDR3 is TGTGCCAGCAGCTTAATGAGGCAGGGAGGCGGCTACACCTTC.

CDR3 region: CASSPTTGGSGQPQHF. Written as DNA, the CDR3 is TGTGCCAGCAGCCCTACGACAGGGGGCTCGGGTCAGCCCCAGCATTTT. J is TRBJ1-5 and V is TRBV11-2; 10 nucleotides agree with TRBD1. The germline CDR1 and CDR2 sequences are SGHAT and FQNNGV. V shed 5 bases and J 6 bases; nucleotides not matched to a gene: 10. The CDR3 is made up of 16 amino acids.

The chain uses TRBV10-3 and TRBJ1-5, with a tentative D call TRBD1 (5 bases). This CDR3 is built from 13 residues. V was shortened by 10 bases and J by 6 bases, with 16 bases between the two germline ends. CDR1 is ENHRY and CDR2 is SYGVKD in the germline V gene. CDR3 coding DNA: TGTGCCACCCGTGGGGGGGAGGGTCAGCCCCAGCATTTT. It translates to CATRGGEGQPQHF.

The V and J genes are TRBV4-3 and TRBJ1-1; D might be TRBD1 (6 bases). V lost 4 bases and J 1 base, leaving 16 bases between the germline ends. The germline CDR1 and CDR2 sequences are LGHNA and YSLEER. There are 16 residues in the CDR3. CDR3 sequence: CASSLSTGHANTEAFF. CDR3 bases: TGCGCCAGCAGCCTCTCTACGGGACACGCGAACACTGAAGCTTTCTTT.

This chain links TRBV6-1 with TRBJ1-4; possibly TRBD1 for D (6 bases). V dropped 1 base and J dropped 3 bases, with 6 bases sitting between them. The CDR3 extends over 14 amino acids. Per the germline V gene, CDR1 is MNHNS and CDR2 is SASEGT. The CDR3 loop reads CASSEGTANEKLFF. The CDR3 DNA reads TGTGCCAGCAGTGAAGGGACAGCTAATGAAAAACTGTTTTTT.

DNA of the CDR3: TGTGCCAGCAGTACTAGCGGGGGGGTCTACGAGCAGTACTTC. Amino acids: CASSTSGGVYEQYF. The V call is TRBV6-5, the J call TRBJ2-7; 13 bases are a match to TRBD2. Germline V CDR1 and CDR2: MNHEY, SVGAGI. The length of the CDR3 is 14 residues. J gave up 3 bases and V 5 bases, and 1 base lay outside the gene matches.

This clone was found once. The rearrangement uses TRBV7-6 and TRBJ1-1, with 11 bases aligning to TRBD1. CDR1 and CDR2 (germline): SGHVS, FNYEAQ. Trimming removed 1 base from V and 4 bases from J; junction bases left unmatched: 11. This CDR3 is 18 amino acids long. DNA of the CDR3: TGTGCCAGCAGCTTAGGCTCGGGACAGGGGGTTCTGGTCACTGAAGCTTTCTTT. Its protein product is CASSLGSGQGVLVTEAFF.

The V gene is TRBV4-3, the J gene TRBJ1-1; 8 bases fit TRBD1. The V segment lost 6 bases and the J segment 6 bases; nucleotides outside the gene matches: 9. Germline values: CDR1 LGHNA, CDR2 YSLEER. The CDR3 extends over 14 amino acids. The CDR3 is CASRITGGGAEAFF. CDR3 nucleotide sequence: TGCGCCAGCAGAATAACAGGGGGAGGGGCTGAAGCTTTCTTT.

The chain combines TRBV18 with TRBJ1-6; 9 positions match TRBD1. Germline values: CDR1 KGHSH, CDR2 LQKENI. V trimming: 2 bases; J trimming: 5 bases; junction bases outside the gene matches: 4. The CDR3 sequence is 16 residues long. The CDR3 DNA sequence: TGTGCCAGCTCACCAAGACAGGGGGGTGATAATTCACCCCTCCACTTT. Translating it yields CASSPRQGGDNSPLHF. Full variable domain (missing parts from reference TRBV18 and TRBJ1-6): NAGVMQNPRHLVRRRGQEARLRCSPMKGHSHVYWYRQLPEEGLKFMVYLQKENIIDESGMPKERFSAEFPKEGPSILRIQQVVRGDSAAYFCASSPRQGGDNSPLHFGNGTRLTVT.

CDR3 protein: CASSLFGGAYEQYF. The DNA of the CDR3 is TGTGCCAGCAGCTTGTTCGGGGGGGCCTACGAGCAGTACTTC. This chain links TRBV5-5 with TRBJ2-7; 8 positions agree with TRBD2. Germline lookup yields CDR1 SGHKS and CDR2 YYEKEE (reference sequence). This CDR3 spans 14 amino acids. V shed 1 base, J shed 2 bases, and the junction held 2 bases outside the gene matches.

The chain joins TRBV5-1 to TRBJ1-1, with D possibly TRBD1 on 5 matching bases. The CDR3 has 15 amino acids. Trimming took off 4 bases at V and 1 base at J, with 14 bases between the two ends. The germline CDR1 and CDR2 sequences are SGHRS and YFSETQ. CDR3 sequence reads: CASSPHLTGNTEAFF. The CDR3 DNA follows: TGCGCCAGCAGCCCGCATTTAACAGGGAACACTGAAGCTTTCTTT.

The chain joins TRBV4-1 to TRBJ1-2, with D possibly matching TRBD1 (6 bases). This CDR3 region has 15 residues. The germline V and J ends were trimmed by 0 bases and 4 bases, with 12 bases remaining between them. CDR1 is MGHRA, CDR2 YSYEKL, per germline. The chain's CDR3 is CASSQETGTVYGYTF. The CDR3 DNA follows: TGCGCCAGCAGCCAAGAGACAGGAACAGTCTATGGCTACACCTTC.

The V and J genes are TRBV27 and TRBJ1-5; D may be TRBD1 (5 bases). The CDR3 has 14 residues. Trimming pared 6 bases from V and 3 bases from J, leaving 12 bases between. The V gene's germline CDR1 is MNHEY and CDR2 SMNVEV (reference sequence). CDR3 loop: CASSLQALNQPQHF. In DNA form, the CDR3 reads TGTGCCAGCAGCTTACAGGCGCTCAATCAGCCCCAGCATTTT.

The chain has TRBV15 and TRBJ1-5; tentatively, D is TRBD1 (5 bases). Between the trimmed V and J ends, which lost 0 bases and 4 bases, there was a span of 10 bases. The CDR3 loop spans 15 amino acids. Per germline, CDR1 LNHNV and CDR2 YYDKDF (reference sequence). The CDR3 nucleotides read TGTGCCACCAGCAGAGATCGGGGGGTAAATCAGCCCCAGCATTTT. Its protein is CATSRDRGVNQPQHF.

The DNA for the CDR3 is TGCAGCGTTCGACAGCAAGACGACTATGGCTACACCTTC. It yields the protein CSVRQQDDYGYTF. The chain uses TRBV29-1 and TRBJ1-2, with D tentatively TRBD1 (5 bases). The germline V gene encodes CDR1 SQVTM and CDR2 ANQGSEA. The CDR3 consists of 13 residues. V lost 5 bases and J lost 3, with 13 bases in between.

The rearrangement joins TRBV5-1 to TRBJ1-4; 7 bases agree with TRBD1. V lost 5 bases and J lost 0; bases outside the gene matches: 10. The length of the CDR3 is 17 residues. Looked up from germline, CDR1 is SGHRS and CDR2 is YFSETQ. The CDR3 spells CASSWDSIHSTNEKLFF. The CDR3, as DNA: TGCGCCAGCAGTTGGGACAGCATCCATTCAACTAATGAAAAACTGTTTTTT.

The chain joins TRBV11-2 to TRBJ1-1, with 7 bases lining up with TRBD1. V shed 5 bases, J shed 4 bases, and the junction held 19 bases outside the gene matches. This CDR3 contains 18 residues. Germline values: CDR1 SGHAT, CDR2 FQNNGV. CDR3 nucleotides: TGTGCCAGCAGCCCGCGCCGCATCGTAGACAGGGTCACCACTGAAGCTTTCTTT. Its protein product is CASSPRRIVDRVTTEAFF. Complete variable domain (other parts from reference TRBV11-2 and TRBJ1-1): EAGVAQSPRYKIIEKRQSVAFWCNPISGHATLYWYQQILGQGPKLLIQFQNNGVVDDSQLPKDRFSAERLKGVDSTLKIQPAKLEDSAVYLCASSPRRIVDRVTTEAFFGQGTRLTVV.

The chain combines TRBV7-9 with TRBJ1-2; TRBD1 aligns across 10 bases. Germline CDR1 SEHNR, CDR2 FQNEAQ (reference sequence). The CDR3 has 15 amino acids. V lost 5 bases and J lost 4; bases outside the gene matches: 7. In nucleotides, the CDR3 is TGTGCCAGCAGCCCCTGGACAGGGGGAGGCTATGGCTACACCTTC. Its translation is CASSPWTGGGYGYTF.

The chain recombines TRBV6-2 or TRBV6-3 with TRBJ2-5; no firm D call. The CDR3 is 13 amino acids. Deletions cut 2 bases from V and 2 bases from J, with 6 bases between. Germline lookup yields CDR1 MNHEY and CDR2 SVGEGT. The CDR3: CASSYVYQETQYF. In DNA, the CDR3 is TGTGCCAGCAGTTACGTCTATCAAGAGACCCAGTACTTC.

This clone was seen once. In DNA form, the CDR3 reads TGTGCCAGCACCCGACAGGGGCACTCCTACGAGCAGTACTTC. Encoded protein: CASTRQGHSYEQYF. V gene TRBV7-2 combines with J gene TRBJ2-7, with 8 bases matching TRBD1. Germline-derived CDR1 and CDR2 are SGHTA and FQGNSA. This CDR3 is 14 amino acids long. V was clipped by 7 bases and J by 0 bases; unmatched bases: 5.

J is TRBJ2-7 and V is TRBV10-3; TRBD2 aligns across 7 bases. The ends lost 4 bases at V and 3 bases at J; junction bases unmatched: 9. The V gene's germline CDR1 is ENHRY and CDR2 SYGVKD. This CDR3 contains 15 residues. The CDR3 bases are TGTGCCATCAGTGGTGTAAGGCGGGGGTACTACGAGCAGTACTTC. Translated, it gives CAISGVRRGYYEQYF.

The chain employs TRBV18 and TRBJ1-3; tentative D call: TRBD1 (6 bases). Germline V gives CDR1 KGHSH, CDR2 LQKENI. V was trimmed by 0 bases and J by 4 bases, leaving 10 bases between them. The CDR3 totals 15 residues. CDR3 nucleotides: TGTGCCAGCTCACCACCGGGGGCGCAAGGAAACACCATATATTTT. Its translation: CASSPPGAQGNTIYF. The entire variable domain, with the rest obtained from reference TRBV18 and TRBJ1-3, is as follows: NAGVMQNPRHLVRRRGQEARLRCSPMKGHSHVYWYRQLPEEGLKFMVYLQKENIIDESGMPKERFSAEFPKEGPSILRIQQVVRGDSAAYFCASSPPGAQGNTIYFGEGSWLTVV.

This clone came up once. The V and J genes are TRBV19 and TRBJ1-5; 7 positions agree with TRBD1. The CDR3 length is 14 residues. Germline V lookup: CDR1 LNHDA, CDR2 SQIVND (reference sequence). V shed 7 bases and J 4 bases; nucleotides not matched to a gene: 7. The CDR3 is CASNPTGRNQPQHF. The CDR3 DNA reads TGTGCCAGTAATCCGACAGGGCGAAATCAGCCCCAGCATTTT.

The V gene is TRBV29-1, the J gene TRBJ1-5, with a tentative D call TRBD1 (5 bases). From germline, CDR1 is SQVTM and CDR2 ANQGSEA. CDR3 size: 15 residues. V was cut by 5 bases and J by 0 bases, with 14 bases left in between. The DNA for the CDR3 is TGCAGCGTTTCCTTGACGACAGATAGCAATCAGCCCCAGCATTTT. Encoded protein: CSVSLTTDSNQPQHF.

The CDR3 loop is CASRSQGETQYF. The DNA of the CDR3 is TGTGCCAGCCGGAGTCAGGGTGAGACCCAGTACTTC. The chain couples TRBV27 to TRBJ2-5; the D gene is possibly TRBD1 (5 bases). The germline V gene encodes CDR1 MNHEY and CDR2 SMNVEV (reference sequence). V was trimmed by 8 bases and J by 5 bases, leaving 12 bases between them. The CDR3 has 12 amino acids.

The chain is built from TRBV18 and TRBJ2-7, with TRBD2 matching 8 bases. CDR1 KGHSH and CDR2 LQKENI come from the germline V gene. The junction had 6 bases not matched to a gene; V was cut back by 0 bases and J by 5 bases. There are 15 residues in the CDR3. The CDR3 spells CASSPPAGGVDEQYF. The CDR3 DNA sequence: TGTGCCAGCTCACCACCGGCGGGGGGCGTGGACGAGCAGTACTTC.